Following are 11 T cell receptor beta chains from one sample sequenced in a study of T cells after yellow fever vaccination. One entry per CDR3 protein results from TCRdb running MiXCR on the 5' RACE reads. The sample records approximately 300,000 distinct CDR3 sequences, under 15% being singletons. The specimen comprised CD4+ T cells sorted from PBMCs, sampled 45 days after the yellow fever booster vaccination. Receptors originate from a man aged 30 to 45 who received the YFV17D yellow fever vaccine.

The chain has TRBV4-3 and TRBJ2-3, with 7 bases identical to TRBD2. J was trimmed by 1 base and V by 0 bases; bases with no gene match: 7. The CDR3 runs to 17 residues. Germline CDR1 is LGHNA and CDR2 is YSLEER. The CDR3, as DNA: TGCGCCAGCAGCCAAGATGGGAGGGGAGCGGGCACAGATACGCAGTATTTT. Residues: CASSQDGRGAGTDTQYF.

This clonotype was observed a few times. The chain uses TRBV20-1 and TRBJ2-5, with D possibly TRBD1 on 7 matching bases. Trimming cost V 3 bases and J 5 bases, with 13 bases left between them. Germline V CDR1 and CDR2: DFQATT, SNEGSKA (reference sequence). This CDR3 is built from 13 residues. This CDR3 reads CSAREGAGETQYF. In nucleotides, the CDR3 is TGCAGTGCTAGGGAGGGGGCTGGGGAGACCCAGTACTTC.

This sequence joins TRBV12-3 or TRBV12-4 and TRBJ2-1; 13 positions agree with TRBD2. The V segment lost 5 bases and the J segment 6 bases; nucleotides outside the gene matches: 10. CDR3 length: 17 amino acids. CDR3 sequence reads: CASSLSMGLAGRNEQFF. DNA of the CDR3: TGTGCCAGCAGTCTCTCAATGGGACTAGCGGGACGCAATGAGCAGTTCTTC.

This clonotype was observed a few times. CDR3 in DNA: TGCAGTGCCCCCCGGTTAAGGACGCGTCAAGAGACCCAGTACTTC. Translated, it gives CSAPRLRTRQETQYF. The genes are TRBV20-1 and TRBJ2-5; no firm D call. Trimming removed 6 bases at V and 2 bases at J, with 19 bases between. This CDR3 contains 15 residues. CDR1 DFQATT and CDR2 SNEGSKA come from the germline V gene (reference sequence).

This clonotype was detected only a few times. V gene TRBV11-2 combines with J gene TRBJ2-3; 16 positions match TRBD2. The CDR3 sequence is 18 residues long. After removal of 5 bases from V and 1 base from J, the junction contained 6 bases not matched to a gene. Germline assignment: CDR1 SGHAT and CDR2 FQNNGV. The CDR3 bases are TGTGCCAGCAGCAAGGGACTAGCGGGAGGGGATCGCACAGATACGCAGTATTTT. Amino acids: CASSKGLAGGDRTDTQYF.

This clonotype was counted a few times. The genes are TRBV30 and TRBJ2-2; possible D gene TRBD2, 6 bases. The germline gives CDR1 GTSNPN, CDR2 SVGIG (reference sequence). This CDR3 has 17 amino acids. The germline V and J ends were trimmed by 6 bases and 1 base, with 21 bases remaining between them. In nucleotides, the CDR3 is TGTGCCTGCAGGATCTTTGGGGGGAGAGAGAACACCGGGGAGCTGTTTTTT. Translation: CACRIFGGRENTGELFF.

This clonotype was seen more than once but under ten times. The CDR3 here is CSADPGSSYNEQFF. The CDR3 region has the DNA TGCAGTGCCGACCCGGGGAGCTCCTACAATGAGCAGTTCTTC. This chain joins TRBV20-1 and TRBJ2-1; perhaps TRBD2 as D (5 bases). The CDR3 loop spans 14 amino acids. Per the germline V gene, CDR1 is DFQATT and CDR2 is SNEGSKA (reference sequence). V was pared by 6 bases and J by 0 bases, with 12 bases between.

The rearrangement joins TRBV20-1 to TRBJ2-1; D is unclear. This CDR3 contains 14 residues. Trimming took 6 bases from V and 2 from J, leaving 14 bases between them. CDR1 is DFQATT and CDR2 is SNEGSKA in the germline V gene (reference sequence). The CDR3, as DNA: TGCAGTGCCCCAAGGAATTCTCCCTACAATGAGCAGTTCTTC. Translating it yields CSAPRNSPYNEQFF.

The chain is built from TRBV28 and TRBJ2-7; D is unresolved. The germline CDR1 and CDR2 sequences are MDHEN and SYDVKM. The CDR3 runs to 12 residues. V was clipped by 6 bases and J by 3 bases, with 9 bases between them. CDR3 protein: CASSFGDYEQYF. The DNA of the CDR3 is TGTGCCAGCAGCTTTGGGGACTACGAGCAGTACTTC.

This chain links TRBV20-1 with TRBJ2-7; 13 nucleotides line up with TRBD2. V lost 5 bases, J lost 4 bases, and 8 bases stayed unmatched. Germline CDR1 reads DFQATT; CDR2 reads SNEGSKA (reference sequence). This CDR3 comprises 15 residues. DNA for the CDR3: TGCAGTGCTCCTCCACTAGCGGGAGGGTTATACGAGCAGTACTTC. Amino acid sequence: CSAPPLAGGLYEQYF.

The genes are TRBV24-1 and TRBJ1-2; D is perhaps TRBD1 (6 bases). CDR3 length equals 14 residues. Trimming took 5 bases from V and 3 from J, leaving 12 bases between them. The germline V gene encodes CDR1 KGHDR and CDR2 SFDVKD. CDR3 coding DNA: TGTGCCACCAGTGCATTGGGGGGCGACTATGGCTACACCTTC. This translates into CATSALGGDYGYTF.